The TCR beta chain described here comes from a study of blood T cell repertoires in COVID-19. TCRdb's table, derived via immunoSEQ multiplex PCR, lists solely in-frame clones and lacks some. This sample has around 140,000 clones; about 75% occur once, and the top ten carry under 3%. V was pared by 2 bases and J by 7 bases, with 13 bases of the junction left unmatched. From germline, CDR1 is SGHTA and CDR2 FQGTGA. The CDR3 contains 16 residues. The specimen sequenced was PBMCs or T cells enriched from blood (not recorded which). The TCR was taken from a woman aged 50 to 60 who had recovered from COVID-19. The chain carries TRBV7-3 and TRBJ2-7, with 8 bases aligning to TRBD2. The CDR3: CASSLRPEREPKEQYF. DNA of the CDR3: TGTGCCAGCAGCTTACGCCCTGAGCGGGAGCCTAAGGAGCAGTACTTC. The variable domain in full, completed from reference TRBV7-3 and TRBJ2-7, reads GAGVSQTPSNKVTEKGKYVELRCDPISGHTALYWYRQSLGQGPEFLIYFQGTGAADDSGLPNDRFFAVRPEGSVSTLKIQRTERGDSAVYLCASSLRPEREPKEQYFGPGTRLTVT.